The TCR delta chain under discussion was sequenced for a study of Vδ1+ human thymocytes. Study observations and caveats: In the thymus, TRG and TRD repertoires looked highly polyclonal with Gaussian CDR3 lengths.

Extracted RNA was reverse transcribed into cDNA. CDR3 amplicons came from multiplex PCR with pooled V-gene forward and constant-region reverse primers. TCRdb ran CATT on the multiplex PCR reads. The top ten clones hold under 0.5% of a sample with more than 45,000 delta-chain clones, around 15% of them seen once. Turning to this clone: The antigen is unknown.

Per the germline V gene, CDR1 is TSWWSYY and CDR2 is QGS. The CDR3 runs to 22 residues. With 9 bases clipped from V and 0 bases from J, the junction kept 26 bases outside the gene matches. The chain joins TRDV1 to TRDJ1, with 12 bases lining up with TRDD3. The specimen sequenced was Vdelta1+ gamma-delta thymocytes from the thymus. Documented subset: FACS-sorted CD3+ TCRalphabeta- TCRVdelta1+ TCRVdelta2- thymocytes. This clonotype originated in a girl less than two years old who had congenital heart surgery. CDR3 protein: CALVLTYLRSTGGYTYTDKLIF. The CDR3 nucleotides read TGTGCTCTCGTCCTTACCTACCTCCGCAGTACTGGGGGATACACGTACACCGATAAACTCATCTTT.